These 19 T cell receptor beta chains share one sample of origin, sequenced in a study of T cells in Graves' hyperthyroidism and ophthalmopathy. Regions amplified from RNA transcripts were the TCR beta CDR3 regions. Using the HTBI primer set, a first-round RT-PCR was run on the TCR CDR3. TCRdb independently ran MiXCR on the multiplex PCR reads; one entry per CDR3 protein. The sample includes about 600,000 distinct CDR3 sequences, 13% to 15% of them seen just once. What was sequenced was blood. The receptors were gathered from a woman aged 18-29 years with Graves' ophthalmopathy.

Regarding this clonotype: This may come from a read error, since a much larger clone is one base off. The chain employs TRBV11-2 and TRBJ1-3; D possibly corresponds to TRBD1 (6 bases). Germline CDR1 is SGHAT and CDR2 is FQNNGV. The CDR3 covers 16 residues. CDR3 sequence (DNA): TGTGCCAGCAGCGCGCTCAGGGGCGGCTCCGGAAACACCATATGTTTT. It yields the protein CASSALRGGSGNTICF.

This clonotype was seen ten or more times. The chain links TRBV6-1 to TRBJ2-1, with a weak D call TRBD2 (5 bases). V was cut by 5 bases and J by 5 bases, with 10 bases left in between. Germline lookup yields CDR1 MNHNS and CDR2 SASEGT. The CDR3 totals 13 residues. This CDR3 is CASSYGVNNEQFF. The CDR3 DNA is TGTGCCAGCAGTTACGGGGTTAACAATGAGCAGTTCTTC.

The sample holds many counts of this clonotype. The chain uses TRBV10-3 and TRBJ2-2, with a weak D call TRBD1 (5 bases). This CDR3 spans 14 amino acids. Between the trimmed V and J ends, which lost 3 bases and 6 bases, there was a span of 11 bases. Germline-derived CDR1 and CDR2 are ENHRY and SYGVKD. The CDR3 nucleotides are TGTGCCATCAGTGAACGCAGGGAACCCGGGGAGCTGTTTTTT. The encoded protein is CAISERREPGELFF.

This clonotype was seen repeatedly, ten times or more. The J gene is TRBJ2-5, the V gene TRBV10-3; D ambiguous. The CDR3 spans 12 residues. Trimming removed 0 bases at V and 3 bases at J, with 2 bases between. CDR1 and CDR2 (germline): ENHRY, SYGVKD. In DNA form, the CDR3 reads TGTGCCATCAGTGAGTCAGAAGAGACCCAGTACTTC. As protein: CAISESEETQYF.

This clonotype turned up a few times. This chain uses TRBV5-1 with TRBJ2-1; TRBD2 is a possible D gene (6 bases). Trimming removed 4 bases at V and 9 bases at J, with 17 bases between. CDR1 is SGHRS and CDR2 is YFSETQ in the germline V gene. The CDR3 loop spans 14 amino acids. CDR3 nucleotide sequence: TGCGCCAGCAGCCCCGAAAATTACGGGGGTGAGCAGTTCTTC. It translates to CASSPENYGGEQFF. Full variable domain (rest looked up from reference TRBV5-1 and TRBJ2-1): KAGVTQTPRYLIKTRGQQVTLSCSPISGHRSVSWYQQTPGQGLQFLFEYFSETQRNKGNFPGRFSGRQFSNSRSEMNVSTLELGDSALYLCASSPENYGGEQFFGPGTRLTVL.

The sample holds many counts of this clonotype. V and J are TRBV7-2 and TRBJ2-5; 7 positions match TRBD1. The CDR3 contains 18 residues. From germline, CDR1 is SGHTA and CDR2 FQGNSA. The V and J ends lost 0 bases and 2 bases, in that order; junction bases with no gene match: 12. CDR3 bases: TGTGCCAGCAGCTTAGCCCCTGGGACAGTGATAATTCAAGAGACCCAGTACTTC. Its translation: CASSLAPGTVIIQETQYF.

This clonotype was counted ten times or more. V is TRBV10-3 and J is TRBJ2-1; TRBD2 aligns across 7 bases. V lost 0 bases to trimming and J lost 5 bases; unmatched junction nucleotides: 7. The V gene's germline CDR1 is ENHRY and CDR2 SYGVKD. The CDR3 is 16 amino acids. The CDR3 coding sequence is TGTGCCATCAGTGAGTCCGGCGGGAGTCTCGACAATGAGCAGTTCTTC. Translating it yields CAISESGGSLDNEQFF.

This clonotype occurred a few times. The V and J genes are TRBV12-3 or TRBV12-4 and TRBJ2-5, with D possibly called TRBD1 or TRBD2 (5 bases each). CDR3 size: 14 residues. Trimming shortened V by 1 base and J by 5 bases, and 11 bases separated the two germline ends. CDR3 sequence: CASSLGAGTETQYF. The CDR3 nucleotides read TGTGCCAGCAGTTTAGGGGCAGGGACGGAGACCCAGTACTTC.

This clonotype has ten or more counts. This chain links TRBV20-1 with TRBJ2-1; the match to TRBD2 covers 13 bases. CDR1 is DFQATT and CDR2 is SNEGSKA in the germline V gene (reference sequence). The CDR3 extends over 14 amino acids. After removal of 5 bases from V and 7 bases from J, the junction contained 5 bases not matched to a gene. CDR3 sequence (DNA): TGCAGTGCTCGGACTAGCGGGAGTAGTAATGAGCAGTTCTTC. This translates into CSARTSGSSNEQFF.

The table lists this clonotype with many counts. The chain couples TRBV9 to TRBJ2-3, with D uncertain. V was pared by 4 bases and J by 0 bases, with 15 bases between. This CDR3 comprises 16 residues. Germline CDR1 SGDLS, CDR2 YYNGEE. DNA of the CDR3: TGTGCCAGCAGCCCCCAAGTACGAGTTAGCACAGATACGCAGTATTTT. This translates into CASSPQVRVSTDTQYF.

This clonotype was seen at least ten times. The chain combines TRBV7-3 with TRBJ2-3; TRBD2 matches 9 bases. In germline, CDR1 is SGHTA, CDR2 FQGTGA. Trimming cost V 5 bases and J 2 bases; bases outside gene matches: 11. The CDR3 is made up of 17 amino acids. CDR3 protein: CASSPSSSGTFTDTQYF. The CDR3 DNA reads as TGTGCCAGCAGCCCAAGTTCTAGCGGGACCTTCACAGATACGCAGTATTTT.

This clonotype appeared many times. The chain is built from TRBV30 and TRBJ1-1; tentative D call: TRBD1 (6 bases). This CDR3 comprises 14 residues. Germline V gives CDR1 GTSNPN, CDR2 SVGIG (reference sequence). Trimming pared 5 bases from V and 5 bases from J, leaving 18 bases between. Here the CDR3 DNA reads TGTGCCTGGGGGTTCCTTACAGGGTATACTGAAGCTTTCTTT. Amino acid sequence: CAWGFLTGYTEAFF.

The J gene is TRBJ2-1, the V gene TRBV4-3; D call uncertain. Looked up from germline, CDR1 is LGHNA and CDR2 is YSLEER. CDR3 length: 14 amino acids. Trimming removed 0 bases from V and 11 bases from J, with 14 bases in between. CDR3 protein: CASSQDINTDQQFF. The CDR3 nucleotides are TGCGCCAGCAGCCAAGATATTAACACGGACCAGCAGTTCTTC.

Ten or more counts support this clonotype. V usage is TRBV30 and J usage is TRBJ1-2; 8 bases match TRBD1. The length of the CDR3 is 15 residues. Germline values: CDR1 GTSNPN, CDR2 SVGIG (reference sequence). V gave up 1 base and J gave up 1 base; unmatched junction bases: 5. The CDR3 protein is CAWSGTGSVNYGYTF. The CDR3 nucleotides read TGTGCCTGGAGTGGGACAGGGTCAGTTAACTATGGCTACACCTTC.

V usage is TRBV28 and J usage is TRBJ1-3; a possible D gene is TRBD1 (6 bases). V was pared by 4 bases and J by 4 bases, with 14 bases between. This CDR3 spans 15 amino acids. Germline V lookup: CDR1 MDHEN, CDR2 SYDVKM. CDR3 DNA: TGTGCCAGCAGTTGGTACAGGGTCGCCGGAAACACCATATATTTT. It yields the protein CASSWYRVAGNTIYF.

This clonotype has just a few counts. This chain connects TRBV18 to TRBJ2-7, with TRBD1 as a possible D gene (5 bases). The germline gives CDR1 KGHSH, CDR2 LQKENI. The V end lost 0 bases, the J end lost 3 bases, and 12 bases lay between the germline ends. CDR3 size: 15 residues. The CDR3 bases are TGTGCCAGCTCACCACCGCGCGACAGACACTACGAGCAGTACTTC. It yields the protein CASSPPRDRHYEQYF. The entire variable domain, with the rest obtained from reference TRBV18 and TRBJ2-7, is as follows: NAGVMQNPRHLVRRRGQEARLRCSPMKGHSHVYWYRQLPEEGLKFMVYLQKENIIDESGMPKERFSAEFPKEGPSILRIQQVVRGDSAAYFCASSPPRDRHYEQYFGPGTRLTVT.

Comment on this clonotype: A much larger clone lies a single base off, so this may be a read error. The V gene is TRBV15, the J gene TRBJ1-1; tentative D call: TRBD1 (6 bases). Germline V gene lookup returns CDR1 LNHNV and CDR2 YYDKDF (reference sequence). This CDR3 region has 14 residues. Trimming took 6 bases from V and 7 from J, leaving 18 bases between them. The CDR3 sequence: CATSGLGGEVEAFF. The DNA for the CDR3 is TGTGCCACCAGTGGATTGGGGGGCGAGGTTGAAGCTTTCTTT.

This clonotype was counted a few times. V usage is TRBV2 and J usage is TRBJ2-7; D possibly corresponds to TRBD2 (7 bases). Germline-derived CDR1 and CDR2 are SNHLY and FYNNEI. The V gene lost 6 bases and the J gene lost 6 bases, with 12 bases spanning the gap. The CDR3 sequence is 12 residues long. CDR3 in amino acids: CASRGGGGEQYF. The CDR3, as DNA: TGTGCCAGCAGAGGGGGGGGGGGCGAGCAGTACTTC.

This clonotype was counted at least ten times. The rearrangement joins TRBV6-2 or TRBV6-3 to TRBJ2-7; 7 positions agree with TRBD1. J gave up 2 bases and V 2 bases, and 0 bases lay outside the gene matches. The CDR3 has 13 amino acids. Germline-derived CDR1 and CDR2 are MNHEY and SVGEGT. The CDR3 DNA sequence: TGTGCCAGCAGTTACAGGGGGCCCTACGAGCAGTACTTC. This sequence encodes CASSYRGPYEQYF.